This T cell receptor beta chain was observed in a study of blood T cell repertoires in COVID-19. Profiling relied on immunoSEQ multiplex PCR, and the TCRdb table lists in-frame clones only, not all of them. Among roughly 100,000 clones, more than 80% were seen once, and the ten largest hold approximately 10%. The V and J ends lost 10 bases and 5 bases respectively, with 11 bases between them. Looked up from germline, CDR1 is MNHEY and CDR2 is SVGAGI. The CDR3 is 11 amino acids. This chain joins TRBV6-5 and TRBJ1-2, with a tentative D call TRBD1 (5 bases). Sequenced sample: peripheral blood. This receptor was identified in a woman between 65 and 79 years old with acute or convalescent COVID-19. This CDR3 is CAIGAGYGYTF. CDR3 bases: TGTGCCATAGGGGCGGGATATGGCTACACCTTC.